This T cell receptor beta chain is drawn from a study of Graves' ophthalmopathy and Graves' hyperthyroidism. Study summary: There was a collection of peripheral blood at initial diagnosis, before any treatment.

Germline CDR1 SNHLY, CDR2 FYNNEI. The CDR3 runs to 15 residues. With 6 bases removed from V and 0 bases from J, the gap between germline ends came to 9 bases. Ten or more counts support this clonotype. The study amplified TCR beta CDR3 regions using RNA transcripts. Second-round multiplex PCR came after a first-round RT-PCR that employed HTBI primers. TCRdb re-derived calls from the multiplex PCR reads in MiXCR, one entry per CDR3 protein. The table includes just over 400,000 distinct CDR3 sequences, under 25% detected once. As the starting material, more than 7.5 ml of fresh peripheral blood yielded the PBMCs.

Sample: peripheral blood. The rearrangement uses TRBV2 and TRBJ2-6; no clear D. The receptor comes from a woman aged 18-30 years with stable Graves' hyperthyroidism. CDR3 sequence reads: CASREQPSGANVLTF. DNA of the CDR3: TGTGCCAGCAGAGAACAGCCCTCTGGGGCCAACGTCCTGACTTTC.